The 26 T cell receptor beta chains presented below share a single source sample, sequenced in a study of T cells after yellow fever vaccination. TCRdb re-derived calls from the 5' RACE reads in MiXCR, one entry per CDR3 protein. The sample holds a few hundred thousand distinct CDR3 sequences; over 3.5% are singletons and the top ten take 20% to 25%. This material consisted of PBMCs, taken 5 days after the yellow fever booster vaccination. These receptors were collected from a man younger than 30 who received the YFV17D yellow fever vaccine.

This clonotype has only a few counts. The CDR3: CASSFWGIQETQYF. The CDR3 DNA sequence: TGCGCCAGCAGTTTCTGGGGTATCCAAGAGACCCAGTACTTC. The rearrangement uses TRBV5-1 and TRBJ2-5, with D hard to call. Germline CDR1 reads SGHRS; CDR2 reads YFSETQ. V was clipped by 5 bases and J by 1 base, with 12 bases between them. The CDR3 runs to 14 residues.

The sample holds a few counts of this clonotype. V gene TRBV6-5 combines with J gene TRBJ2-4, with D unresolved. V was pared by 6 bases and J by 8 bases, with 14 bases between. Germline CDR1 and CDR2: MNHEY and SVGAGI. The CDR3 has 13 amino acids. CDR3 sequence (DNA): TGTGCCAGCAGACAACCGAATTTGGACATTCAGTACTTC. Its translation: CASRQPNLDIQYF.

This clonotype was found many times. The rearrangement joins TRBV7-9 to TRBJ2-7, with a tentative D call TRBD2 (5 bases). This CDR3 has 15 amino acids. Germline assignment: CDR1 SEHNR and CDR2 FQNEAQ (reference sequence). The ends were cut back, 8 bases at V and 2 bases at J, with 19 bases in the middle. CDR3: CASAPREWSAYEQYV. The DNA for the CDR3 is TGTGCCAGCGCCCCAAGGGAGTGGAGTGCCTACGAGCAGTACGTC.

This chain uses TRBV3-1 with TRBJ2-7, with 7 bases identical to TRBD1. CDR1 is LGHDT and CDR2 is YNNKEL in the germline V gene (reference sequence). J lost 4 bases, V lost 2 bases, and 5 bases had no gene match. The CDR3 contains 14 residues. This CDR3 reads CASSQNRGGYEQYF. In DNA form, the CDR3 reads TGTGCCAGCAGCCAAAACAGGGGTGGGTACGAGCAGTACTTC.

This clonotype showed up many times. This chain joins TRBV25-1 and TRBJ2-5, with TRBD1 as a possible D gene (6 bases). V was clipped by 4 bases and J by 3 bases, with 9 bases between them. Germline V lookup: CDR1 MGHDK, CDR2 SYGVNS. This CDR3 comprises 13 residues. The CDR3 sequence is CASSARTEETQYF. CDR3 in DNA: TGTGCCAGCAGTGCTCGGACAGAAGAGACCCAGTACTTC.

In this sample, this clonotype turned up a few times. The V gene is TRBV18, the J gene TRBJ2-7; D uncertain. This CDR3 has 12 residues. The germline gives CDR1 KGHSH, CDR2 LQKENI. V shed 5 bases and J shed 3 bases, with 8 bases lying between them. For the CDR3, the DNA is TGTGCCAGCTCAACCGACTTCTACGAGCAGTACTTC. Translating gives CASSTDFYEQYF.

This clonotype was detected many times. The CDR3 nucleotides read TGCAGCGTCCACTCGGGGGGAATTGAGCAGTTCTTC. Translation gives CSVHSGGIEQFF. V and J are TRBV29-1 and TRBJ2-1; 7 bases match TRBD2. Germline CDR1 reads SQVTM; CDR2 reads ANQGSEA. The CDR3 loop spans 12 amino acids. The V gene end was trimmed by 6 bases and the J gene end by 9 bases; junction bases not matched to a gene: 8.

This clonotype was recorded many times. A much larger clone differs from this one at a single base, so this may be a read error. This chain uses TRBV12-3 or TRBV12-4 with TRBJ1-2; no clear D gene. Trimming removed 6 bases at V and 4 bases at J, with 6 bases between. CDR3 length equals 11 residues. CDR3 bases: TGTGCCAGCAGGGCCGGCTATGGCTACACCTTC. Residues: CASRAGYGYTF.

This clonotype was observed at least ten times. V usage is TRBV7-2 and J usage is TRBJ2-1, with 10 bases fitting TRBD1. CDR1 and CDR2 (germline): SGHTA, FQGNSA. There are 16 residues in the CDR3. J gave up 8 bases and V 4 bases, and 11 bases lay outside the gene matches. CDR3 residues: CASSSMTGGAGYEQFF. The CDR3 DNA reads as TGTGCCAGCAGCTCCATGACAGGGGGCGCAGGGTATGAGCAGTTCTTC.

The genes are TRBV7-8 and TRBJ1-1; D unresolved. V lost 5 bases to trimming and J lost 10 bases, with 17 bases between them. The germline V gene has CDR1 SGHVS and CDR2 FQNEAQ. CDR3 size: 13 residues. The CDR3: CASSTRVPVGAFF. CDR3 coding DNA: TGTGCCAGCAGCACCCGGGTCCCAGTAGGAGCTTTCTTT.

The table lists this clonotype with many counts. The chain employs TRBV5-1 and TRBJ2-1; 9 positions agree with TRBD2. With 4 bases clipped from V and 12 bases from J, the junction kept 11 bases outside the gene matches. This CDR3 has 14 residues. CDR1 and CDR2 from the germline V gene are SGHRS and YFSETQ. CDR3 amino acids: CASSPGGTSRGQFF. In DNA form, the CDR3 reads TGCGCCAGCAGCCCGGGGGGGACTAGCCGTGGGCAGTTCTTC. The variable domain in full, completed from reference TRBV5-1 and TRBJ2-1, reads KAGVTQTPRYLIKTRGQQVTLSCSPISGHRSVSWYQQTPGQGLQFLFEYFSETQRNKGNFPGRFSGRQFSNSRSEMNVSTLELGDSALYLCASSPGGTSRGQFFGPGTRLTVL.

V and J are TRBV5-1 and TRBJ1-1; D may be TRBD1 (5 bases). Deletions cut 5 bases from V and 2 bases from J, with 16 bases between. This CDR3 has 15 amino acids. Germline V gene sequence: CDR1 SGHRS, CDR2 YFSETQ. In nucleotides, the CDR3 is TGCGCCAGCAGGCTCCTAGGACACACAAACACTGAAGCTTTCTTT. Its translation: CASRLLGHTNTEAFF.

The V gene is TRBV7-6, the J gene TRBJ2-3, with D uncertain. CDR3 length: 15 residues. V dropped 5 bases and J dropped 5 bases, with 17 bases sitting between them. The V gene's germline CDR1 is SGHVS and CDR2 FNYEAQ. CDR3 nucleotide sequence: TGTGCCAGCAGCCTAATAGGGAATCTCGGAGATACGCAGTATTTT. This encodes CASSLIGNLGDTQYF. The whole variable domain, filled in from reference TRBV7-6 and TRBJ2-3, reads GAGVSQSPRYKVTKRGQDVALRCDPISGHVSLYWYRQALGQGPEFLTYFNYEAQQDKSGLPNDRFSAERPEGSISTLTIQRTEQRDSAMYRCASSLIGNLGDTQYFGPGTRLTVL.

The rearrangement links TRBV5-1 to TRBJ2-1; possible D gene TRBD1, 6 bases. The CDR3 is made up of 12 amino acids. V was clipped by 4 bases and J by 8 bases, with 10 bases between them. Germline V gene lookup returns CDR1 SGHRS and CDR2 YFSETQ. CDR3 amino acids: CASSPDRHEQFF. Written as DNA, the CDR3 is TGCGCCAGCAGCCCTGACAGGCATGAGCAGTTCTTC.

This clonotype was counted at least ten times. The chain has TRBV24-1 and TRBJ2-1; a possible D gene is TRBD2 (6 bases). CDR1 is KGHDR, CDR2 SFDVKD, per germline. The germline V and J ends were trimmed by 7 bases and 5 bases, with 20 bases remaining between them. There are 16 residues in the CDR3. Here the CDR3 reads CATRDPGLNTDNEQFF. As DNA, the CDR3 is TGTGCCACCAGAGATCCAGGACTAAATACCGACAATGAGCAGTTCTTC.

Ten or more counts support this clonotype. The chain employs TRBV27 and TRBJ2-3; 10 bases align to TRBD2. The CDR3 is 15 amino acids. CDR1 and CDR2 (germline): MNHEY, SMNVEV (reference sequence). V dropped 7 bases and J dropped 3; count of bases not matched to a gene: 7. In nucleotides, the CDR3 is TGTGCCAGCACCCTCCTAGCGGGGGTTACAGATACGCAGTATTTT. This gives the protein CASTLLAGVTDTQYF.

This chain connects TRBV6-6 to TRBJ1-3, with D unresolved. Trimming removed 2 bases from V and 2 bases from J, with 7 bases in between. The length of the CDR3 is 14 residues. The germline V gene has CDR1 MNHNY and CDR2 SVGAGI (reference sequence). The CDR3 region is CASSYVGTGNTIYF. Here the CDR3 DNA reads TGTGCCAGCAGTTACGTGGGGACTGGAAACACCATATATTTT.

Ten or more counts support this clonotype. The chain links TRBV3-1 to TRBJ1-2; D ambiguous. V lost 1 base to trimming and J lost 8 bases, with 14 bases between them. The CDR3 spans 14 residues. The germline gives CDR1 LGHDT, CDR2 YNNKEL (reference sequence). CDR3 DNA: TGTGCCAGCAGCCAAGGTGTGGAGGTAGGAGGCTACACCTTC. It translates to CASSQGVEVGGYTF. The variable domain in full, with the rest retrieved from reference TRBV3-1 and TRBJ1-2, is DTAVSQTPKYLVTQMGNDKSIKCEQNLGHDTMYWYKQDSKKFLKIMFSYNNKELIINETVPNRFSPKSPDKAHLNLHINSLELGDSAVYFCASSQGVEVGGYTFGSGTRLTVV.

This clonotype was observed a few times. The V call is TRBV9, the J call TRBJ1-2, with D unclear. With 0 bases removed from V and 6 bases from J, the gap between germline ends came to 15 bases. This CDR3 has 15 residues. CDR1 and CDR2 (germline): SGDLS, YYNGEE. CDR3 amino acids: CASSVAGAPRDGYTF. The CDR3 region has the DNA TGTGCCAGCAGCGTAGCGGGAGCACCGAGGGATGGCTACACCTTC.

The J gene is TRBJ2-7, the V gene TRBV4-3; D is unclear. The CDR3 totals 15 residues. The V end lost 3 bases, the J end lost 6 bases, and 18 bases lay between the germline ends. The germline CDR1 and CDR2 sequences are LGHNA and YSLEER. CDR3 loop: CASSQSWGEGSEQYF. CDR3 bases: TGCGCCAGCAGCCAGAGTTGGGGTGAAGGTTCCGAGCAGTACTTC.

The table lists this clonotype with a few counts. The chain carries TRBV5-5 and TRBJ1-4; no reliable D call. The V end was cut by 9 bases, the J end by 10 bases, with 19 bases between. Germline V CDR1 and CDR2: SGHKS, YYEKEE (reference sequence). CDR3 length: 13 residues. In DNA, the CDR3 is TGTGCCACAGGAGAAGACCCCGGAGGAAAACTGTTTTTT. Translating it yields CATGEDPGGKLFF.

The rearrangement links TRBV1 to TRBJ2-3. TRBV1 is a documented pseudogene. This CDR3 is built from 16 residues. CDR3 in DNA: TGCACCAGCAGCCTCAGACCGAATCTTAGCACAGATACGCAGTATTTT. Translation: CTSSLRPNLSTDTQYF.

This clonotype has just a few counts. This chain links TRBV7-9 with TRBJ2-1, with 9 nucleotides matching TRBD2. There are 15 residues in the CDR3. Germline CDR1 reads SEHNR; CDR2 reads FQNEAQ (reference sequence). After removal of 3 bases from V and 6 bases from J, the junction contained 6 bases not matched to a gene. The CDR3 reads CASSFLAGYVNEQFF. In DNA, the CDR3 is TGTGCCAGCAGCTTCCTAGCGGGGTATGTCAATGAGCAGTTCTTC.

In its sample, this clonotype was seen a few times. The chain links TRBV6-5 to TRBJ1-1; possible D gene TRBD1, 5 bases. This CDR3 contains 14 residues. Germline CDR1 MNHEY, CDR2 SVGAGI. V was pared by 2 bases and J by 4 bases, with 11 bases between. The CDR3 coding sequence is TGTGCCAGCAGTTACCAGGGAGGGGCCACTGAAGCTTTCTTT. The encoded protein is CASSYQGGATEAFF.

The chain carries TRBV5-4 and TRBJ1-3; TRBD1 matches 11 bases. Germline V CDR1 and CDR2: SGHNT, YYREEE (reference sequence). This CDR3 region has 16 residues. The J segment lost 3 bases and the V segment lost 3 bases, leaving 5 bases of the junction unmatched. The CDR3 DNA reads TGTGCCAGCAGCTCAGGACAGGGGGCACTTGGAAACACCATATATTTT. It encodes CASSSGQGALGNTIYF.

This chain connects TRBV5-1 to TRBJ1-4, with 7 bases that match TRBD1. This CDR3 comprises 15 residues. Trimming cost V 7 bases and J 7 bases; bases outside gene matches: 13. Germline CDR1 is SGHRS and CDR2 is YFSETQ. CDR3 protein: CASRRDPGGGEKLFF. In nucleotides, the CDR3 is TGCGCCAGCCGCCGCGACCCAGGGGGAGGTGAAAAACTGTTTTTT.